The sequence of this T cell receptor (beta chain) was determined in a study of Graves' ophthalmopathy and Graves' hyperthyroidism. Only a few counts were recorded for this clonotype. The antigen is unknown. Ophthalmopathy not arising within 18 months of follow-up defined hyperthyroidism as stable. The CDR3 has 11 amino acids. Trimming pared 11 bases from V and 5 bases from J, leaving 12 bases between. Germline lookup yields CDR1 MNHEY and CDR2 SVGEGT. Overall study findings and caveats: The authors also found most expanded thyroid clonotypes above 0.001 frequency in blood. As the model predicted ophthalmopathy progression, it achieved a sensitivity of 70.59% and a specificity of roughly 73%.

Amplification targeted the TCR beta CDR3 regions, with RNA transcripts as the source material. Investigators did first-round RT-PCR with HTBI primers, then second-round multiplex PCR. Each CDR3 protein is one row after TCRdb ran MiXCR on the multiplex PCR reads. This repertoire shows some 380,000 distinct CDR3 sequences, 15% found once; its top ten account for about 7%. Sequencing used peripheral blood. This sequence was found in a woman under 30 with stable Graves' hyperthyroidism. The genes are TRBV6-2 or TRBV6-3 and TRBJ2-5; no firm D call. CDR3 sequence (DNA): TGTGCCGCGCTCTCCCGGGAGACCCAGTACTTC. This codes for CAALSRETQYF.